This TCR beta chain derives from a study of immune evolution from preneoplasia to lung adenocarcinoma. Germline V CDR1 and CDR2: MDHEN, SYDVKM. The CDR3 runs 12 residues. Between the trimmed V and J ends, which lost 7 bases and 4 bases, there was a span of 11 bases. Clones were read by immunoSEQ multiplex PCR, and TCRdb kept only the in-frame ones, dropping some. The table records about 5,600 clones, around 79% of them present only once. The rearrangement joins TRBV28 to TRBJ2-7; no firm D call. The sequenced sample consisted of FFPE lung adenocarcinoma in situ tissue. The TCR originated in a person aged 55-80 years with lung adenocarcinoma. The CDR3 nucleotides read TGTGCCAGCAACTCAAGGCGGTACGAGCAGTACTTC. Amino acid sequence: CASNSRRYEQYF.